The sequence of this TCR beta chain was determined in a study of shared clonotypes between healthy human individuals. The wider study: Researchers assigned three CD4 naive, three CD4 memory, two CD8 naive and one CD8 memory plate to each donor.

Study results and caveats: Four donors shared 4.5% to 6.5% of their naive CD4 clonotypes. Larger richness was generally estimated for naive than memory subsets.

Data came from immunoSEQ multiplex PCR; TCRdb stores just in-frame clones and leaves some out. The repertoire consists of more than 2,000,000 clones, with approximately 93% occurring once and the leading ten covering 0.35% to 0.5%. In the case of this clone: Its antigen remains unidentified.

Germline CDR1 reads ENHRY; CDR2 reads SYGVKD. Between the trimmed V and J ends, which lost 7 bases and 0 bases, there was a span of 9 bases. This CDR3 is built from 14 residues. Donors had no recently reported acute infections or vaccinations and were HIV-negative. Sequenced material: naive CD4+ T cells from PBMCs. The subset is: CD45RA+ positively selected. The TCR sequence derives from a man aged 18 to 29 in good health. Some clones in this sample may be carry-over from other donors' samples. V is TRBV10-3 and J is TRBJ1-4; tentative D call: TRBD1 (5 bases). CDR3 bases: TGTGCCATCAATCAGGGAACAACTAATGAAAAACTGTTTTTT. Its protein product is CAINQGTTNEKLFF.